This T cell receptor beta chain was identified during a study of PD-1 blockade in mismatch repair-deficient tumors. Study-wide context: All were previously treated, progressing patients with some twelve mismatch repair-deficient cancer types.

Overall study findings and caveats: After pembrolizumab, tumor-resident clones rose rapidly, then generally contracted before radiologic responses.

Clones were read by immunoSEQ multiplex PCR, and TCRdb kept only the in-frame ones, dropping some. The table shows some 120,000 clones, with roughly 86% occurring only once. On this clone itself: Its matching antigen is unknown.

This CDR3 region has 14 residues. Germline CDR1 is WNHNN and CDR2 is SYGVQD (reference sequence). V lost 2 bases and J lost 5, with 12 bases in between. All patients were mismatch repair deficient, assessed by either PCR or immunohistochemistry. TCRs were sequenced from a few patients responding to pembrolizumab. This receptor was identified in an adult with mismatch repair-deficient cancer. V and J are TRBV10-1 and TRBJ2-5; D may be TRBD1 (5 bases). Here the sequenced sample was peripheral blood, taken roughly 67 weeks after starting pembrolizumab. The CDR3, as DNA: TGCGCCAGCAGTGAGGGACACGGAGCGGAGACCCAGTACTTC. This encodes CASSEGHGAETQYF.